This TCR beta chain was found in a study of vaccination effects on CD4 cells after COVID-19 (dated by TCRdb to the early 2020s). With regard to the full study: In the ViraFEST assay, PBMC were stimulated with viral peptide pools, and TCR sequencing was then used to find antigen-specific CD4+ T cell clonotypes based on their expansion. Post-vaccine samples across the study were collected a median of 72 days after the second dose, with a range of 14 to 241. Two million PBMC per well were cultured in IMDM with about 4.8% human AB serum, 7.5 to 10 IU/ml IL-2 and gentamicin, plus 10 ug/ml peptides. The study compared SARS-CoV-2 spike-specific CD4+ TCR repertoires before and after mRNA vaccination in COVID-19 convalescent patients and infection-naive vaccine recipients. The full study included 10 to 11 COVID-19 convalescent patients and a few SARS-CoV-2-naive healthy vaccine recipients. In the study, cultures from other donors were sequenced using the Oncomine TCR Beta short-read assay on an Illumina iSeq 100. Beyond this particular receptor, the publication reports: Both infection-induced and vaccine-induced clones contracted markedly at late post-vaccination timepoints, which is consistent with waning T cell responses. In healthy vaccine recipients, vaccine-induced clones were almost all SARS-CoV-2 mono-reactive, with only 1 of 255 being cross-reactive with common cold coronaviruses. The study was limited by a small number of convalescent patients and lacked early post-infection timepoints.

Preparation of the library involved the immunoSEQ multiplex PCR assay. DNA from the CD4+ T cells that had been cultured and isolated underwent TCR beta CDR3 sequencing. The paper's processing steps were these. Non-productive TCR sequences were removed and reads were trimmed to the CDR3 region, keeping CDR3s of at least 7 amino acids. The MANAFEST web app was used to pick out antigen-specific clonotypes by comparing their expansion in peptide wells with that in reference cultures. To be called positive, a clone needed expansion at FDR<0.05 compared with the reference and with all other wells, an odds ratio greater than 5, and a frequency greater than 0.1% in two replicate wells. A clonotype was defined as cross-reactive if the clonotype was significantly expanded both in SARS-CoV-2 spike wells and in at least one common cold coronavirus spike condition. CDR3 similarity was assessed by Levenshtein distance with the stringdist R package, and unrooted trees were built with ape in R 3.6.1. Sourced from immuneACCESS, this table was stored by TCRdb with only in-frame sequences that have V and J called. A share of the clones is absent; for the studies checked, an unresolved V gene accounts for under half, and the remainder has no known explanation. Clone size and V and J calls were adopted from that table, with D and trimming inferred from the DNA. A total of fewer than 55,000 clones appear in this sample, roughly 72% of them only once. The top ten clonotypes cover 6.5% to 9% of the sample.

Trimming removed 4 bases from V and 5 bases from J, leaving 11 bases between the germline ends. Via the germline V gene, CDR1 is SGHDN and CDR2 FVKESK. The CDR3 runs 14 amino acids, cysteine and phenylalanine included. Of the read, only the CDR3 DNA is kept; its 42 bases are in frame from base 1. After more than 9 days of culture, CD4+ T cells were isolated with the EasySep CD4+ T cell isolation kit. Two doses of either the BNT162b2 or the mRNA-1273 mRNA SARS-CoV-2 vaccine were administered to participants. Healthy vaccine recipients had no prior SARS-CoV-2 infection, confirmed by negative nucleocapsid antibodies before and after vaccination. Half of the culture medium was replaced with fresh IL-2-containing medium on days 3 and 7. Each peptide stimulation condition was cultured in triplicate wells unless otherwise noted. Using Ficoll-Paque Plus gradient centrifugation, PBMC were separated from whole blood and then either used fresh or cryopreserved at -140C. The QIAamp micro DNA kit was used to extract genomic DNA from the cultured CD4+ T cells.

A note on this clone: Its target antigen remains unknown. The record has no base qualities; no much larger clone is one base away.

The chain is encoded by TRBV14 joined to TRBJ1-4; the D segment could be TRBD1, given 6 matching bases. The sequence was collected from a human donor who received a COVID-19 vaccine. This specimen was CD4+ T cells from PBMCs cultured without peptide, taken after COVID-19 vaccination. The CDR3 loop reads CASSPWGQNEKLFF. The bases read TGTGCCAGCAGCCCCTGGGGGCAAAATGAAAAACTGTTTTTT.